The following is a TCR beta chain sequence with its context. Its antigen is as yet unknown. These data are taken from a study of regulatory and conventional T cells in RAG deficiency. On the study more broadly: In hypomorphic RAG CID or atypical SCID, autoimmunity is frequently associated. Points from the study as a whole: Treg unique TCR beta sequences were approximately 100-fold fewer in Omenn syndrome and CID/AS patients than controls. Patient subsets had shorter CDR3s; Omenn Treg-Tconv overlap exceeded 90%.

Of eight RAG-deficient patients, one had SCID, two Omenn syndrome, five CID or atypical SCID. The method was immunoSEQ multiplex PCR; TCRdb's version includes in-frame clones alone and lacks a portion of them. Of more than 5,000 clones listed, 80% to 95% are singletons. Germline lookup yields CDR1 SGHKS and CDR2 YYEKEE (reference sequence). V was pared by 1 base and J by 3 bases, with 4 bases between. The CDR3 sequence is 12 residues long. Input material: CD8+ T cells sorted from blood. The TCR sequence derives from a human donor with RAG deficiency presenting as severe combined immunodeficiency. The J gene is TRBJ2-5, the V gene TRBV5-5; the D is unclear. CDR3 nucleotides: TGTGCCAGCAGCTTGATTGAAGAGACCCAGTACTTC. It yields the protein CASSLIEETQYF.